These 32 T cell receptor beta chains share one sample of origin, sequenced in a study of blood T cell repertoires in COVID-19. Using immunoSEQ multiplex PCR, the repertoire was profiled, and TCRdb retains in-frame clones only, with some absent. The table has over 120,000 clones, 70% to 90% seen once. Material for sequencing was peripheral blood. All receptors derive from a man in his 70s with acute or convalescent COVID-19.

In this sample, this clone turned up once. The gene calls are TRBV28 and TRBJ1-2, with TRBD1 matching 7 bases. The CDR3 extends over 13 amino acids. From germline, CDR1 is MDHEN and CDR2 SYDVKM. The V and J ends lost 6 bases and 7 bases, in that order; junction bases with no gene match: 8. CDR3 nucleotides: TGTGCCAGCAGACGCACAGGGGTAGGTGGCTACACCTTC. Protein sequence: CASRRTGVGGYTF.

The CDR3 loop is CASRGQGVYGYTF. The CDR3 nucleotides are TGTGCCAGCCGGGGGCAGGGGGTCTATGGCTACACCTTC. The chain uses TRBV28 and TRBJ1-2; 7 nucleotides agree with TRBD1. V dropped 8 bases and J dropped 4; count of bases not matched to a gene: 7. CDR1 is MDHEN, CDR2 SYDVKM, per germline. The CDR3 contains 13 residues.

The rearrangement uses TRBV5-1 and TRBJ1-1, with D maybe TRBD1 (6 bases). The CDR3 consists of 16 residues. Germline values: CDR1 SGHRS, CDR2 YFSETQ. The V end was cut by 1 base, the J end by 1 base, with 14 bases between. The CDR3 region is CASSLHGQFWNTEAFF. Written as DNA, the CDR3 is TGCGCCAGCAGCTTGCATGGACAGTTCTGGAACACTGAAGCTTTCTTT.

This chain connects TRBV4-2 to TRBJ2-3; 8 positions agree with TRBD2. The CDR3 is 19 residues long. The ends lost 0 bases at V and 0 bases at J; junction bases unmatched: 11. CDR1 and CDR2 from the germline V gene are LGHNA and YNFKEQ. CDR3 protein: CASSQEFVVGGVSTDTQYF. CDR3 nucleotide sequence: TGTGCCAGCAGCCAAGAGTTCGTGGTCGGGGGGGTTAGCACAGATACGCAGTATTTT.

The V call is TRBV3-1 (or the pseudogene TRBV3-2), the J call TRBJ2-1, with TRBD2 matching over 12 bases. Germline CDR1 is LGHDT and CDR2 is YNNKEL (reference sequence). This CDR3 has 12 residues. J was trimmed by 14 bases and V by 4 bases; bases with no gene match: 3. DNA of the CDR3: TGTGCCAGCAGCCCGCCTAGCGGGGGGGAGTTCTTC. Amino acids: CASSPPSGGEFF.

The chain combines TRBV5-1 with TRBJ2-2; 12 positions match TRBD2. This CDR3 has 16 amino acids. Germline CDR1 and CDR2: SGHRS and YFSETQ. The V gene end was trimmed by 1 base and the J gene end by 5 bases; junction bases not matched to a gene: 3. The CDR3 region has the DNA TGCGCCAGCAGCTTGACGACTAGCGGGGGTACCGGGGAGCTGTTTTTT. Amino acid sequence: CASSLTTSGGTGELFF.

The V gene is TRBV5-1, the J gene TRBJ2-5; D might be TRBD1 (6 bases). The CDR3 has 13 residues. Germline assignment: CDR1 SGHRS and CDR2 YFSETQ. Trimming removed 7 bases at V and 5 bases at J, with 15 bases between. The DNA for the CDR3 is TGCGCCAGCTCAGCAGGGGCCGGGGAGACCCAGTACTTC. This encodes CASSAGAGETQYF.

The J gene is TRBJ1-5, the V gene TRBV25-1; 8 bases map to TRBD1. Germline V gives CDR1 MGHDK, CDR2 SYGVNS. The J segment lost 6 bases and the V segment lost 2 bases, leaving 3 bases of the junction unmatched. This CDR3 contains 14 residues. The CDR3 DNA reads TGTGCCAGCAGTGAAAGGACAGGGAGTCAGCCCCAGCATTTT. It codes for CASSERTGSQPQHF.

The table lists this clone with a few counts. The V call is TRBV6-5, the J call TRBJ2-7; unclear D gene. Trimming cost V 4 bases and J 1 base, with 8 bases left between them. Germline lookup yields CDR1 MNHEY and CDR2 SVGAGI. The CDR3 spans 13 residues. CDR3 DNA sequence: TGTGCCAGCAGTTCCCCGGTTTCCTACGAGCAGTACTTC. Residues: CASSSPVSYEQYF.

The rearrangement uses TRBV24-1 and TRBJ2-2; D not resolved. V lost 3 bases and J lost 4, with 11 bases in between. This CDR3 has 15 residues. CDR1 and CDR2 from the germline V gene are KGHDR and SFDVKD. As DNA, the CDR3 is TGTGCCACCAGTGATCCCCGGTCTACCACCGGGGAGCTGTTTTTT. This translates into CATSDPRSTTGELFF.

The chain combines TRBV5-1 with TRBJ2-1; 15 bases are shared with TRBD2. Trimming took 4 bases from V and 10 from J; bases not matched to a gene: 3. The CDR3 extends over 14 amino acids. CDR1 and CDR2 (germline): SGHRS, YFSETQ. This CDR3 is CASSTGLAGGEQFF. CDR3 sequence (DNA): TGCGCCAGCAGCACGGGACTAGCGGGGGGCGAGCAGTTCTTC.

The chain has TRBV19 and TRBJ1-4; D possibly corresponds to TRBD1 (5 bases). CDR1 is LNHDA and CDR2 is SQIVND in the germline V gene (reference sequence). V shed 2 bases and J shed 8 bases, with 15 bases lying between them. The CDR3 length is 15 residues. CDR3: CASSINQGFKEKLFF. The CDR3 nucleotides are TGTGCCAGTAGTATAAATCAGGGATTTAAAGAAAAACTGTTTTTT.

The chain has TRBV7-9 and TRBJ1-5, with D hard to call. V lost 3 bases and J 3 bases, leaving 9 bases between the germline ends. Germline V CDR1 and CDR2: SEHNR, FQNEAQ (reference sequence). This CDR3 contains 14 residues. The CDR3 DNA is TGTGCCAGCAGCTTGTCGGGGAACAATCAGCCCCAGCATTTT. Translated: CASSLSGNNQPQHF.

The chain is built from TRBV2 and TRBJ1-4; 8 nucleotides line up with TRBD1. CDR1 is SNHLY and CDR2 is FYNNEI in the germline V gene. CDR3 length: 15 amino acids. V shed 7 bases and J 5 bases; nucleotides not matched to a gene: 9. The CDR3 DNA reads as TGTGCCAGCAAACTATGGGGACAGGTCAATGAAAAACTGTTTTTT. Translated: CASKLWGQVNEKLFF.

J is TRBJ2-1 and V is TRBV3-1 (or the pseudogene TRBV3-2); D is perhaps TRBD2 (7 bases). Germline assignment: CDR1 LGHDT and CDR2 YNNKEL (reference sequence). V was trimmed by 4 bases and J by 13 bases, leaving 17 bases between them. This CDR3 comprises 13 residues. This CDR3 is CASSRKGGTKQFF. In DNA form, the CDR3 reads TGTGCCAGCAGCCGTAAGGGGGGGACCAAACAGTTCTTC.

DNA for the CDR3: TGCGCCAGCACACCCTTCGTAGCTCCGAATCAGCCCCAGCATTTT. Protein: CASTPFVAPNQPQHF. This chain connects TRBV4-1 to TRBJ1-5; D unresolved. CDR1 MGHRA and CDR2 YSYEKL come from the germline V gene. With 7 bases removed from V and 4 bases from J, the gap between germline ends came to 17 bases. The CDR3 has 15 residues.

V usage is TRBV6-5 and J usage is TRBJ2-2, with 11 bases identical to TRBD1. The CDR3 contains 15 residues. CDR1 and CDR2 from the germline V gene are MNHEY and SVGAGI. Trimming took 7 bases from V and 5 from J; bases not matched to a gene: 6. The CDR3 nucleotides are TGTGCCAGCAATAGGGACAGGGGGGGTACCGGGGAGCTGTTTTTT. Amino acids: CASNRDRGGTGELFF.

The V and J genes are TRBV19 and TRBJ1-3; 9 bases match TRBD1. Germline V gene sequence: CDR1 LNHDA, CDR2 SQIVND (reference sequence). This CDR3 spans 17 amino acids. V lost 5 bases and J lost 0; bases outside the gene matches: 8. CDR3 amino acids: CASSARQGVSSGNTIYF. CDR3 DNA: TGTGCCAGTAGTGCACGACAGGGGGTCTCCTCTGGAAACACCATATATTTT.

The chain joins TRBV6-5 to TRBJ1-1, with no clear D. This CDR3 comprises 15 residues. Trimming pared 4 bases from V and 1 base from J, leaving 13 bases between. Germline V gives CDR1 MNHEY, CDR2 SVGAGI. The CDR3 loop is CASSWIGRQNTEAFF. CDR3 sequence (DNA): TGTGCCAGCAGTTGGATCGGGAGACAGAACACTGAAGCTTTCTTT.

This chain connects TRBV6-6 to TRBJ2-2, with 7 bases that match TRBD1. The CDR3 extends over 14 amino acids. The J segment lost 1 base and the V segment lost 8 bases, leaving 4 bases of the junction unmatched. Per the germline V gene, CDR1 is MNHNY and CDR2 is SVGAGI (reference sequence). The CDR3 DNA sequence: TGTGCCAGCGGTCAGGGGGTGAACACCGGGGAGCTGTTTTTT. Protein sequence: CASGQGVNTGELFF.

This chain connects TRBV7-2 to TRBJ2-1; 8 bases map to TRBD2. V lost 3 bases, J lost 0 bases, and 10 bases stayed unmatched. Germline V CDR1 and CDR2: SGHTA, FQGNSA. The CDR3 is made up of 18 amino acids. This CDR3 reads CASSFIAGPLYSYNEQFF. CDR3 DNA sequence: TGTGCCAGCAGCTTTATAGCGGGACCTTTATACTCCTACAATGAGCAGTTCTTC. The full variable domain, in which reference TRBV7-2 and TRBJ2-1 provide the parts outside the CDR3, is GAGVSQSPSNKVTEKGKDVELRCDPISGHTALYWYRQSLGQGLEFLIYFQGNSAPDKSGLPSDRFSAERTGGSVSTLTIQRTQQEDSAVYLCASSFIAGPLYSYNEQFFGPGTRLTVL.

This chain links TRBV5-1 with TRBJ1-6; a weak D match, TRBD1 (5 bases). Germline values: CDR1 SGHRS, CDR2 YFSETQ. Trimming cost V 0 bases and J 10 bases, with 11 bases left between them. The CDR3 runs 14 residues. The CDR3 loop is CASSLDGDWSPLHF. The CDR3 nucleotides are TGCGCCAGCAGCTTGGATGGGGACTGGTCACCCCTCCACTTT.

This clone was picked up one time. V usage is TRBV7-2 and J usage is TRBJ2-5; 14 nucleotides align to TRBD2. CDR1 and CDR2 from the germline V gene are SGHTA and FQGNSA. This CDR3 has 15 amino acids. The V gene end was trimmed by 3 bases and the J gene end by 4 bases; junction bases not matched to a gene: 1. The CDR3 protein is CASSFGTSGRETQYF. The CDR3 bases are TGTGCCAGCAGCTTCGGGACTAGCGGGAGAGAGACCCAGTACTTC.

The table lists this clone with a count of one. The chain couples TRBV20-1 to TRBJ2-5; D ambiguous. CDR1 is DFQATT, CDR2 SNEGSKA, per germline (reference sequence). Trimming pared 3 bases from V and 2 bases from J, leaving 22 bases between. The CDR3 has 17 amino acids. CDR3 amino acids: CSASEVGSRSSQETQYF. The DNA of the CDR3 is TGCAGTGCTAGTGAGGTTGGTAGCCGTTCCTCTCAAGAGACCCAGTACTTC.

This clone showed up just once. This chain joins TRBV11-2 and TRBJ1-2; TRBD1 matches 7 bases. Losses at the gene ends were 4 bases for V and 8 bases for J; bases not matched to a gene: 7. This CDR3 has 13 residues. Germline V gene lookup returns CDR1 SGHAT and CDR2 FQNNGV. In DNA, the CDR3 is TGTGCCAGCAGCTCTGTAGGGGGCTGGGGCTACACCTTC. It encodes CASSSVGGWGYTF.

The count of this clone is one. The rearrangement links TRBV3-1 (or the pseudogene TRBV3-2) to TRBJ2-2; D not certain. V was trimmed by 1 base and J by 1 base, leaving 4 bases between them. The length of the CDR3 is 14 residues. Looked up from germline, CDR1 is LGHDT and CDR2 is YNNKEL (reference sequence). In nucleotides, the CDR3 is TGTGCCAGCAGCCAAGTCAGGAACACCGGGGAGCTGTTTTTT. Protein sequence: CASSQVRNTGELFF.

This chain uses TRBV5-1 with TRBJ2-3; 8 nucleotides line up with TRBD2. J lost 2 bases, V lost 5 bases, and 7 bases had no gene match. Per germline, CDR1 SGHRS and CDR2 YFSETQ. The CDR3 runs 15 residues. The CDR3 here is CASRWAGGLTDTQYF. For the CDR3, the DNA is TGCGCCAGCAGGTGGGCGGGGGGACTCACAGATACGCAGTATTTT. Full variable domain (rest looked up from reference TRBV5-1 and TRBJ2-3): KAGVTQTPRYLIKTRGQQVTLSCSPISGHRSVSWYQQTPGQGLQFLFEYFSETQRNKGNFPGRFSGRQFSNSRSEMNVSTLELGDSALYLCASRWAGGLTDTQYFGPGTRLTVL.

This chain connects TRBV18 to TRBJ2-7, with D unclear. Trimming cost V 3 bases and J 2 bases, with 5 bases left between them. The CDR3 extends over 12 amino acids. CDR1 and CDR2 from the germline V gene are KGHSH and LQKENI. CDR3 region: CASSPTPYEQYF. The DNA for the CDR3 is TGTGCCAGCTCACCGACTCCCTACGAGCAGTACTTC.

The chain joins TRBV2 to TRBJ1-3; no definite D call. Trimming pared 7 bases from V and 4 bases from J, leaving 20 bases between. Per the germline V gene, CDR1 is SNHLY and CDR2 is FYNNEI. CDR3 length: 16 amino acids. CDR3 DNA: TGTGCCAGCATGCCCTCTGACGGAGCCCTAGGAAACACCATATATTTT. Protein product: CASMPSDGALGNTIYF.

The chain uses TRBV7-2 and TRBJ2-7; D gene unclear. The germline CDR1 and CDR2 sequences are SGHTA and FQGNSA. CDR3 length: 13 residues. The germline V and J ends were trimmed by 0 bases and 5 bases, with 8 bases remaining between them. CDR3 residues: CASSLALGHEQYF. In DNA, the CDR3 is TGTGCCAGCAGCTTAGCGCTGGGCCACGAGCAGTACTTC.

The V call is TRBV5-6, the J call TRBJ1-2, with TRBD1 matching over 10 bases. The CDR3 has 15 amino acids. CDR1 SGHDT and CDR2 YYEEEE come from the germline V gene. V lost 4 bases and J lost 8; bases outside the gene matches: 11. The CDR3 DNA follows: TGTGCCAGCAGCGTTACCGGGACAGGGGAGGAAGGCTACACCTTC. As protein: CASSVTGTGEEGYTF.

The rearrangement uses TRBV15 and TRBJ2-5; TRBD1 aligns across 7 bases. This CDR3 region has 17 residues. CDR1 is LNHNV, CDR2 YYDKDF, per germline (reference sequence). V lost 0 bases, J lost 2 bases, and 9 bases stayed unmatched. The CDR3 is CATSRDQRGLGQETQYF. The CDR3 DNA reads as TGTGCCACCAGCAGAGATCAAAGGGGGCTGGGGCAAGAGACCCAGTACTTC.